This is a list of T cell receptor beta chains from one sample in a study of OX40 agonist ivuxolimab in advanced cancers. TCRdb keeps only in-frame clones here, not all; method: immunoSEQ multiplex PCR. There are about 74,000 clones in the sample; 80% to 90% occur only once, and under 2% lies in the top ten. Sequenced here: CD4+ or CD8+ T cells sorted from blood, sampled in a trial of the OX40 agonist ivuxolimab. These receptors came from an adult with an advanced solid tumor such as melanoma, head and neck, liver or kidney cancer. The CDR3 runs from the conserved cysteine through the conserved F or W. D genes are given only for firm matches. Part of the rows lack a size; the others show once, few, many or a class for expanded clones.

d_call j_call v_call clone_size cdr3_nt cdr3_aa
NA TRBJ2-3 TRBV29-1 NA TGCAGCGTACAACAGATCCTGAAGACAGATACGCAGTATTTT CSVQQILKTDTQYF
TRBD1 TRBJ1-2 TRBV30 once TGTGCCTGGAGCTCAACAGGGGACTTTGGTTTATTGGACTATGGCTACACCTTC CAWSSTGDFGLLDYGYTF
TRBD2 TRBJ2-2 TRBV6-6 NA TGTGCCAGCAGTTACCGGCTAGCGGGAGGGGAGCTGTTTTTT CASSYRLAGGELFF
NA TRBJ1-1 TRBV14 NA TGTGCCAGTCAAGACCCCAACACTGAAGCTTTCTTT CASQDPNTEAFF
NA TRBJ2-5 TRBV5-6 NA TGTGCCAGCAGCTTGTGGGGGTCGGGGGAGACCCAGTACTTC CASSLWGSGETQYF
NA TRBJ2-7 TRBV5-1 NA TGCGCCAGCTCGATGGGGCCGGGGGATGCCTACGAGCAGTACTTC CASSMGPGDAYEQYF
TRBD1 TRBJ2-7 TRBV7-2 NA TGTGCCAGCAGCTCCCCTGACAGGGGCTACGAGCAGTACTTC CASSSPDRGYEQYF
NA TRBJ2-1 TRBV11-2 NA TGTGCCAGCAGCTTTCTAGAATACAATGAGCAGTTCTTC CASSFLEYNEQFF
TRBD1 TRBJ1-2 TRBV10-3 NA TGTGCCATCAGTGCGGACAGGGAAGGTGGCTACACCTTC CAISADREGGYTF
TRBD2 TRBJ2-1 TRBV10-1 NA TGCGCCAGCAGCCCTAGCGGGAGGGGCAATGAGCAGTTCTTC CASSPSGRGNEQFF
NA TRBJ1-5 TRBV2 few TGTGCCAGCAGTGCGGACAGTGGCTCTCTCAATCAGCCCCAGCATTTT CASSADSGSLNQPQHF
TRBD1 TRBJ1-2 TRBV27 NA TGTGCCAGCAGTTTGGCAGGGGGTGGCTACACCTTC CASSLAGGGYTF
NA TRBJ1-2 TRBV6-1 NA TGTGCCAGCCTCATGGGATCAAACTATGGCTACACCTTC CASLMGSNYGYTF
NA TRBJ2-2 TRBV10-1 once TGCGCCAGCAGCCAACTACAGAACACCGGGGAGCTGTTTTTT CASSQLQNTGELFF
NA TRBJ1-4 TRBV6-5 NA TGTGCCACCAGGATTGGCCCCTTGGAAGAAAAACTGTTTTTT CATRIGPLEEKLFF
NA TRBJ2-5 TRBV6-5 NA TGTGCCAGCAGTTACCTGGAGACCCAGTACTTC CASSYLETQYF
NA TRBJ1-1 TRBV19 NA TGTGCCAGTAGTCCAGGGCGATACACTGAAGCTTTCTTT CASSPGRYTEAFF
TRBD1 TRBJ2-1 TRBV2 NA TGTGCCAGCAAGGACAGGGGGCACAGCAATGAGCAGTTCTTC CASKDRGHSNEQFF
TRBD2 TRBJ2-5 TRBV5-4 NA TGTGCCAGCAGCCTAGCGGGCCCCAATACCCAGTACTTC CASSLAGPNTQYF
NA TRBJ2-3 TRBV6-1 few TGTGCCAGCAGTGCCCGTCGTGGGGAAGTTGGCACAGATACGCAGTATTTT CASSARRGEVGTDTQYF
NA TRBJ1-2 TRBV20-1 NA TGCAGTGCAGACGAGCGTGGCTACACCTTC CSADERGYTF
TRBD1 TRBJ1-1 TRBV7-2 NA TGTGCCAGCAGCGTAACAGGGGGCTTAACTGAAGCTTTCTTT CASSVTGGLTEAFF
NA TRBJ1-4 TRBV7-6 NA TGTGCCAGCAGCTTACGGGGGAATGAAAAACTGTTTTTT CASSLRGNEKLFF
NA TRBJ2-1 TRBV7-6 NA TGTGCCAGCAGCGTCCCGGGGACACAGCAGTTCTTC CASSVPGTQQFF
NA TRBJ2-7 TRBV27 NA TGTGCCAGCAGTTTGGGGTCGATACCTGGACACGAGCAGTACTTC CASSLGSIPGHEQYF
NA TRBJ1-2 TRBV6-4 NA TGTGCCAGCACCCCGGGACACCGGGGTGGCTACACCTTC CASTPGHRGGYTF
NA TRBJ2-1 TRBV7-9 NA TGTGCCAGCAGCTTAGGGAGACAGGTCGGCAATGAGCAGTTCTTC CASSLGRQVGNEQFF
NA TRBJ2-3 TRBV28 NA TGTGCCAGCAGGACCAATCCAGGAGATACGCAGTATTTT CASRTNPGDTQYF
TRBD1 TRBJ1-1 TRBV7-9 NA TGTGCCAGCAGCACACTTGGACAGGCGAACACTGAAGCTTTCTTT CASSTLGQANTEAFF
NA TRBJ1-1 TRBV5-1 few TGCGCCAGCAGCCCGGGAACTGGGAACACTGAAGCTTTCTTT CASSPGTGNTEAFF
NA TRBJ2-2 TRBV27 NA TGTGCCAGCAACCGGGGTAGTACCGCGAACACCGGGGAGCTGTTTTTT CASNRGSTANTGELFF